This T cell receptor beta chain is from a study of Ad26.COV2.S vaccination and SARS-CoV-2 variants. General study points: Vaccinated individuals (as opposed to placebo recipients) had higher spike-specific TCR breadth.

Turning to this clone: Its antigen is unknown.

Sequencing was performed with immunoSEQ multiplex PCR; in TCRdb, only in-frame clones are kept and a portion is missing. The sample lists approximately 480,000 clones, roughly 85% occurring once. This CDR3 is 15 amino acids long. Germline V gene lookup returns CDR1 SNHLY and CDR2 FYNNEI. V gave up 6 bases and J gave up 7 bases; unmatched junction bases: 13. Treatment of the sample: some 19 received Ad26.COV2.S at low or high dose, single or two shots; about 5 received placebo; per-sample allocation not given. Repertoires come from day 63 after the first vaccine or placebo injection. The source is a person between 18 and 59 years old who received the Ad26.COV2.S COVID-19 vaccine or a placebo. Sequencing used peripheral blood, obtained in a trial of Ad26.COV2.S vaccine versus placebo. This chain connects TRBV2 to TRBJ2-3, with TRBD2 identical over 7 bases. This CDR3 is CASSPALGRAYTQYF. The CDR3 DNA follows: TGTGCCAGCAGCCCGGCTTTGGGGAGGGCCTATACGCAGTATTTT. The full variable domain, in which reference TRBV2 and TRBJ2-3 provide the parts outside the CDR3, is EPEVTQTPSHQVTQMGQEVILRCVPISNHLYFYWYRQILGQKVEFLVSFYNNEISEKSEIFDDQFSVERPDGSNFTLKIRSTKLEDSAMYFCASSPALGRAYTQYFGPGTRLTVL.